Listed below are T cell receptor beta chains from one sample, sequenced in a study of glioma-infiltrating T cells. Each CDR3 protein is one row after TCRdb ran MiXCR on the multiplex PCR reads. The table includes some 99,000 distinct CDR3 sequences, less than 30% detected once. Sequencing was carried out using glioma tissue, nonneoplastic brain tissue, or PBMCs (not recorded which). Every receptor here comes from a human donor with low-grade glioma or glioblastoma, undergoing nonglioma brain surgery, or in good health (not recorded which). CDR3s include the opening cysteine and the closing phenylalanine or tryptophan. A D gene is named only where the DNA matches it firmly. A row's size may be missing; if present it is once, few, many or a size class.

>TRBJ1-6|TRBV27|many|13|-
TGTGCCAGCAGTTCCAGGGGAGGCTCACCCCTCCACTTT
CASSSRGGSPLHF
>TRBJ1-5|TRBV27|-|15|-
TGTGCCAGCAGTTTAAGGCAGGCGGATCAAGAGACCCAGCATTTT
CASSLRQADQETQHF
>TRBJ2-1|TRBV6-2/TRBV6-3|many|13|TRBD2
TGTGCCAGTCGGACTAGCGGATACAATGAGCAGTTCTTC
CASRTSGYNEQFF
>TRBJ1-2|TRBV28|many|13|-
TGTGCCAGCAGTCCGTCGGGGCAGCGTGGCTACACCTTC
CASSPSGQRGYTF
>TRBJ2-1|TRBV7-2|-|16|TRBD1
TGTGCCAGAAGCTTAATAGGACAGGGGTACTACAATGAGCAGTTTTTC
CARSLIGQGYYNEQFF
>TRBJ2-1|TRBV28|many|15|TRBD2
TGTGCCAGCAGCGATGCCCTAGCGGGAGGGTATGAGCAGTTCTTC
CASSDALAGGYEQFF
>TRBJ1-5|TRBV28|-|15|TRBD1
TGCGCCAGCAGAGTGGGGACAGGGGGAAATCAGCCCCAGCATTTT
CASRVGTGGNQPQHF
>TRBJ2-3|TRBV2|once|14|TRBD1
TGTGCCAGACAGGGGGATGGGAGGTCAGATACGCAGTATTTT
CARQGDGRSDTQYF
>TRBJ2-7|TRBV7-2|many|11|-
TGTGCCAGCAGCTTTACCTACGAGCAGTACTTC
CASSFTYEQYF
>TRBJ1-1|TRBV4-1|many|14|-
TGCGCCAGCAGCCAAGAAGCCAGTAACACTGAAGCTTTCTTT
CASSQEASNTEAFF
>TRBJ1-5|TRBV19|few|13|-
TGTGCCAGTAGTATTCAAGTAAATCAGCCCCAGCATTTT
CASSIQVNQPQHF
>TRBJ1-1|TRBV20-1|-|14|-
-
CSARVGGGNTEAFF
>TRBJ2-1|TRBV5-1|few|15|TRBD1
TGCGCCAGCAGCTTGGGTGGACAGGGTAGCGGTGAGCAGTTCTTC
CASSLGGQGSGEQFF
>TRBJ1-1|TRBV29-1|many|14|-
TGCAGCGGAACAGGCAACCTAATGAACACTGAAGCTTTCTTT
CSGTGNLMNTEAFF
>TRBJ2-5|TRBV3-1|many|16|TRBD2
TGTGCCAGCAGCCAATTCACTAGCGGGAGATCAGAGACCCAGTACTTC
CASSQFTSGRSETQYF
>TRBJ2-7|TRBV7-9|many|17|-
TGTGCCAGCAGCTTATCCCCAAGCCGACAGTTATCAGACGAGCAGTACTTC
CASSLSPSRQLSDEQYF
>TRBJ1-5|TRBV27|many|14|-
TGTGCCAGCAGGGGACACATTAGCAATCAGCCCCAGCATTTT
CASRGHISNQPQHF
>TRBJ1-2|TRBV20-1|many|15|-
TGCAGTGCTAGAGGGGGTGGTGGGAATAACTATGGCTACACCTTC
CSARGGGGNNYGYTF
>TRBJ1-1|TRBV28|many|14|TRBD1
TGTGCCAGCAACCCGGGACAGACTAACCTGATAGCTTTCTTT
CASNPGQTNLIAFF
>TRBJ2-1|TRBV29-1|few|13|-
TGCAGCCCCCAGAACAGCTCCTACAATGAGCAGTTCTTC
CSPQNSSYNEQFF
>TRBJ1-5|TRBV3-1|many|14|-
TGTGCCAGCAGCCATGGCGGGAGGAATCAGCCCCAGCATTTT
CASSHGGRNQPQHF
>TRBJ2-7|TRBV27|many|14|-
TGTGCCAGCAGTTTCCGGCAGGGGACCTACGAGCAGTACTTC
CASSFRQGTYEQYF
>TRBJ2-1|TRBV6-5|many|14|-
TGTGCCAGCAGTTACTCGACCCCTAGCAATGAGCAGTTCTTC
CASSYSTPSNEQFF
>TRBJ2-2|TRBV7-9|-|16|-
TGTGCCAGCACGCCCATGGGGGCCGAAGGCACCGGGGAGCCGTTTTTT
CASTPMGAEGTGEPFF
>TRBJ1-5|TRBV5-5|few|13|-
TGTGCCAGCAGCACGGACGTGGATCAGCCCCAGCATTTT
CASSTDVDQPQHF
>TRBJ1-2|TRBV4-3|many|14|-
TGCGCCAGCAGCCAAGATGAGAGAAACTATGGCTACACCTTC
CASSQDERNYGYTF
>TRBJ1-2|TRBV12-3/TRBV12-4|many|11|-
TGTGCCAGCAGTTACCAAGGGGGCTACACCTTC
CASSYQGGYTF
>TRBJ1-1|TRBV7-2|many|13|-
TGTGCCAGCAGCCTCAGGGCGGGCACTGAAGCTTTCTTT
CASSLRAGTEAFF
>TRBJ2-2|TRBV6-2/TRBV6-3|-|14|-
TGTGCCAGCAGTTACAGGGGGGGAACCTGGGAGCTGTTTTTT
CASSYRGGTWELFF
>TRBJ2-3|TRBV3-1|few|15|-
TGTGCCAGCAGCCAACTCGCGACGAGCACAGATACGCAGTATTTT
CASSQLATSTDTQYF
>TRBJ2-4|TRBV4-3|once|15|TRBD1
TGCGCCAGCAGCCAAGATCACAACAGGGGGAACATTAAGTACTTC
CASSQDHNRGNIKYF
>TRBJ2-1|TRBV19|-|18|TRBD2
TGTGCCAGTAGTGTTGGACTAGCGGGAGGGCCAAGCTACAATGAGCAGTTCTTC
CASSVGLAGGPSYNEQFF
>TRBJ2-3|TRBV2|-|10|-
TGTGCCAGCAGTGAAGATACGCAGTATTTT
CASSEDTQYF
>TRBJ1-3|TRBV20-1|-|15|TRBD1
TGCAGTGCACGGGGACAGGAGCGATTTGGAAACACCATATATTTT
CSARGQERFGNTIYF
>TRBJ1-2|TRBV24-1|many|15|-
TGTGTTGAATCGGAGCGGACTGACAGAAACTATGGCTACACCTTC
CVESERTDRNYGYTF